Below are 29 T cell receptor beta chains sequenced from a single sample in a study of early T cells in non-severe SARS-CoV-2 infection. TCRdb reanalysed the 5' RACE reads using MiXCR and keeps one entry per CDR3 protein. The repertoire consists of 120,000 or so distinct CDR3 sequences, with around 12% occurring once and the leading ten covering around 4.1%. The sequencing used whole blood, collected at baseline. These receptors were taken from an adult who was a healthcare worker with PCR-confirmed SARS-CoV-2 infection or an uninfected control (not recorded which).

This clonotype has just a few counts. V gene TRBV29-1 combines with J gene TRBJ2-7; 7 bases align to TRBD1. Per germline, CDR1 SQVTM and CDR2 ANQGSEA. The ends lost 6 bases at V and 3 bases at J; junction bases unmatched: 8. The CDR3 is 13 amino acids. The CDR3 sequence is CSVSRDSHYEQYF. CDR3 nucleotide sequence: TGCAGCGTCTCCCGGGACAGCCACTACGAGCAGTACTTC.

This clonotype appeared a few times. The rearrangement joins TRBV9 to TRBJ2-7; a possible D gene is TRBD2 (6 bases). This CDR3 is 14 amino acids long. Germline V gene sequence: CDR1 SGDLS, CDR2 YYNGEE. V lost 0 bases to trimming and J lost 4 bases, with 11 bases between them. This chain's CDR3 is CASSVDGSGYEQYF. The CDR3 bases are TGTGCCAGCAGCGTAGATGGTAGCGGATACGAGCAGTACTTC. Drawing the rest from reference TRBV9 and TRBJ2-7, the complete variable domain is DSGVTQTPKHLITATGQRVTLRCSPRSGDLSVYWYQQSLDQGLQFLIQYYNGEERAKGNILERFSAQQFPDLHSELNLSSLELGDSALYFCASSVDGSGYEQYFGPGTRLTVT.

The V and J genes are TRBV29-1 and TRBJ2-7, with D unclear. Per the germline V gene, CDR1 is SQVTM and CDR2 is ANQGSEA. This CDR3 region has 13 residues. V was cut by 4 bases and J by 0 bases, with 10 bases left in between. DNA for the CDR3: TGCAGCGTTGTGACGGAAAGCTCCTACGAGCAGTACTTC. Protein sequence: CSVVTESSYEQYF.

At least ten counts were recorded for this clonotype. The chain joins TRBV7-6 to TRBJ2-2, with 9 bases fitting TRBD1. Germline CDR1 and CDR2: SGHVS and FNYEAQ. V lost 5 bases and J lost 5; bases outside the gene matches: 9. The CDR3 loop spans 16 amino acids. The CDR3 nucleotides read TGTGCCAGCAGCCCCGCCGGGACAGGGAGGACCGGGGAGCTGTTTTTT. This codes for CASSPAGTGRTGELFF.

In this sample, this clonotype turned up a few times. The chain couples TRBV28 to TRBJ2-3, with 13 bases fitting TRBD2. Losses at the gene ends were 2 bases for V and 5 bases for J; bases not matched to a gene: 4. This CDR3 comprises 16 residues. Germline CDR1 is MDHEN and CDR2 is SYDVKM. CDR3 bases: TGTGCCAGCAGTTTAGGACTAGCGGGAGTAGGAGATACGCAGTATTTT. This translates into CASSLGLAGVGDTQYF.

This clonotype was observed many times. This sequence joins TRBV10-2 and TRBJ1-1; tentative D call: TRBD1 (6 bases). The CDR3 has 12 amino acids. Germline CDR1 and CDR2: WSHSY and SAAADI. Trimming pared 6 bases from V and 7 bases from J, leaving 12 bases between. The CDR3 sequence: CASRDRGNEAFF. The DNA for the CDR3 is TGCGCCAGCAGAGATAGGGGGAATGAAGCTTTCTTT.

This rearrangement joins TRBV7-8 to TRBJ1-2, with TRBD1 identical over 8 bases. The V gene end was trimmed by 1 base and the J gene end by 0 bases; junction bases not matched to a gene: 4. CDR1 is SGHVS, CDR2 FQNEAQ, per germline. The CDR3 is 16 amino acids. The CDR3 region has the DNA TGTGCCAGCAGCTTAGGGGGGACAGGCACTAACTATGGCTACACCTTC. Residues: CASSLGGTGTNYGYTF.

The chain uses TRBV7-9 and TRBJ2-3; D unresolved. The CDR3 extends over 13 amino acids. V lost 2 bases and J lost 5, with 8 bases in between. Per germline, CDR1 SEHNR and CDR2 FQNEAQ (reference sequence). CDR3 region: CASSLFGRDTQYF. In nucleotides, the CDR3 is TGTGCCAGCAGCTTATTCGGTCGAGATACGCAGTATTTT. The variable domain in full, with the rest retrieved from reference TRBV7-9 and TRBJ2-3, is DTGVSQNPRHKITKRGQNVTFRCDPISEHNRLYWYRQTLGQGPEFLTYFQNEAQLEKSRLLSDRFSAERPKGSFSTLEIQRTEQGDSAMYLCASSLFGRDTQYFGPGTRLTVL.

This clonotype was observed a few times. In DNA, the CDR3 is TGCGCCAGCGGGTCCGCCCCTGGTAACATTCAGTACTTC. It encodes CASGSAPGNIQYF. The J gene is TRBJ2-4, the V gene TRBV5-1; D unclear. The CDR3 is made up of 13 amino acids. Germline CDR1 reads SGHRS; CDR2 reads YFSETQ. The germline V and J ends were trimmed by 7 bases and 7 bases, with 15 bases remaining between them.

The V call is TRBV7-2, the J call TRBJ2-5; 8 bases are shared with TRBD2. The CDR3 runs 17 residues. Losses at the gene ends were 5 bases for V and 2 bases for J; bases not matched to a gene: 13. Germline V gives CDR1 SGHTA, CDR2 FQGNSA. The CDR3 loop reads CASSPKHGTRRQETQYF. The CDR3 region has the DNA TGTGCCAGCAGCCCTAAGCACGGGACTAGACGTCAAGAGACCCAGTACTTC. The full variable domain, in which reference TRBV7-2 and TRBJ2-5 provide the parts outside the CDR3, is GAGVSQSPSNKVTEKGKDVELRCDPISGHTALYWYRQSLGQGLEFLIYFQGNSAPDKSGLPSDRFSAERTGGSVSTLTIQRTQQEDSAVYLCASSPKHGTRRQETQYFGPGTRLLVL.

The CDR3 bases are TGTGCCATCCAGGGGGGGGCCCCTTACGAGCAGTACTTC. It encodes CAIQGGAPYEQYF. The V and J genes are TRBV28 and TRBJ2-7; either TRBD1 or TRBD2 may supply D (7 bases each). Germline V gene lookup returns CDR1 MDHEN and CDR2 SYDVKM. Trimming cost V 10 bases and J 4 bases, with 17 bases left between them. The CDR3 contains 13 residues.

By share, this clonotype ranks as medium-sized. This chain connects TRBV28 to TRBJ2-5; unclear D gene. V lost 6 bases and J lost 6, with 11 bases in between. The CDR3 is made up of 12 amino acids. Germline V gene lookup returns CDR1 MDHEN and CDR2 SYDVKM. The CDR3 region is CASRRDIKTQYF. DNA of the CDR3: TGTGCCAGCAGGCGAGACATTAAGACCCAGTACTTC.

The J gene is TRBJ1-5, the V gene TRBV28; tentatively, D is TRBD1 (5 bases). The V gene lost 8 bases and the J gene lost 6 bases, with 14 bases spanning the gap. The V gene's germline CDR1 is MDHEN and CDR2 SYDVKM. CDR3 size: 13 residues. The DNA for the CDR3 is TGTGCCAGCCTTGCCGGGACGACTCAGCCCCAGCATTTT. Translated, it gives CASLAGTTQPQHF.

The rearrangement joins TRBV20-1 to TRBJ1-3, with D uncertain. CDR3 length equals 15 residues. Deletions cut 0 bases from V and 0 bases from J, with 9 bases between. Germline values: CDR1 DFQATT, CDR2 SNEGSKA (reference sequence). The CDR3 here is CSARDPRTSGNTIYF. The CDR3 region has the DNA TGCAGTGCTAGAGATCCCCGAACCTCTGGAAACACCATATATTTT.

This clonotype was counted between two and nine times. CDR3 loop: CASSQELAGGITYEQYF. CDR3 in DNA: TGCGCCAGCAGCCAAGAGCTAGCGGGAGGGATTACCTACGAGCAGTACTTC. This chain joins TRBV4-1 and TRBJ2-7, with 12 bases aligning to TRBD2. Unmatched junction bases numbered 5, after V lost 0 bases and J lost 2 bases. Germline V lookup: CDR1 MGHRA, CDR2 YSYEKL. The length of the CDR3 is 17 residues.

This clonotype was observed a few times. V is TRBV9 and J is TRBJ2-7; 11 nucleotides agree with TRBD2. Germline V gene sequence: CDR1 SGDLS, CDR2 YYNGEE. J gave up 1 base and V 3 bases, and 3 bases lay outside the gene matches. The CDR3 has 15 amino acids. CDR3 coding DNA: TGTGCCAGCAGCGCTACTAGCGGGAGTTCCTACGAGCAGTACTTC. The encoded protein is CASSATSGSSYEQYF.

V usage is TRBV5-5 and J usage is TRBJ1-1; the match to TRBD1 covers 10 bases. The CDR3 length is 13 residues. The J segment lost 10 bases and the V segment lost 4 bases, leaving 7 bases of the junction unmatched. Germline V gives CDR1 SGHKS, CDR2 YYEKEE (reference sequence). CDR3 sequence: CASSLIGTGVAFF. In nucleotides, the CDR3 is TGTGCCAGCAGCCTAATCGGGACAGGGGTAGCTTTCTTT.

The rearrangement uses TRBV5-1 and TRBJ2-1; 7 positions match TRBD1. This CDR3 has 15 amino acids. Losses at the gene ends were 1 base for V and 3 bases for J; bases not matched to a gene: 4. Germline CDR1 reads SGHRS; CDR2 reads YFSETQ. The CDR3 sequence is CASSLISGGYNEQFF. The CDR3 nucleotides read TGCGCCAGCAGCTTGATCTCAGGGGGCTACAATGAGCAGTTCTTC.

The table lists this clonotype with many counts. V and J are TRBV27 and TRBJ2-7; 11 nucleotides align to TRBD2. Per the germline V gene, CDR1 is MNHEY and CDR2 is SMNVEV (reference sequence). The CDR3 consists of 16 residues. The ends lost 0 bases at V and 3 bases at J; junction bases unmatched: 4. CDR3: CASSLSKTSGVYEQYF. In nucleotides, the CDR3 is TGTGCCAGCAGTTTATCGAAGACTAGCGGGGTCTACGAGCAGTACTTC.

This clonotype came up a few times. The chain joins TRBV4-2 to TRBJ1-5; D possibly corresponds to TRBD1 (6 bases). V was shortened by 4 bases and J by 4 bases, with 14 bases between the two germline ends. The CDR3 totals 15 residues. Germline V lookup: CDR1 LGHNA, CDR2 YNFKEQ. CDR3: CASSLSAGANQPQHF. The CDR3 DNA reads as TGTGCCAGCAGCCTCTCCGCAGGGGCAAATCAGCCCCAGCATTTT.

This clonotype was picked up a small number of times. The chain is built from TRBV11-1 and TRBJ2-7; D is perhaps TRBD1 (5 bases). The CDR3 is 14 amino acids. Trimming took 5 bases from V and 2 from J, leaving 13 bases between them. CDR1 is SGHAT and CDR2 is FQDESV in the germline V gene (reference sequence). The CDR3 spells CASSQDAGPYEQYF. The CDR3 DNA reads TGTGCCAGCAGCCAAGACGCAGGGCCCTACGAGCAGTACTTC.

The V and J genes are TRBV24-1 and TRBJ1-5; D uncertain. V was cut by 0 bases and J by 4 bases, with 3 bases left in between. This CDR3 has 13 residues. The germline V gene has CDR1 KGHDR and CDR2 SFDVKD. CDR3 residues: CATSDLPNQPQHF. CDR3 bases: TGTGCCACCAGTGATTTGCCTAATCAGCCCCAGCATTTT.

The rearrangement uses TRBV4-1 and TRBJ1-5; 7 bases map to TRBD1. Trimming at V came to 0 bases and at J to 1 base, leaving 6 bases not matched to a gene. The CDR3 is 17 residues long. Germline-derived CDR1 and CDR2 are MGHRA and YSYEKL. CDR3 residues: CASSQDPRGRSNQPQHF. DNA of the CDR3: TGCGCCAGCAGCCAAGATCCGAGGGGGCGAAGCAATCAGCCCCAGCATTTT.

The DNA for the CDR3 is TGCAGCGTTGTAAGCGGCGGAACCTACGAGCAGTACTTC. It codes for CSVVSGGTYEQYF. The chain employs TRBV29-1 and TRBJ2-7, with a possible D match to TRBD2 (5 bases). V lost 4 bases and J 2 bases, leaving 12 bases between the germline ends. Germline CDR1 is SQVTM and CDR2 is ANQGSEA. This CDR3 has 13 amino acids.

There are a few counts of this clonotype. This chain connects TRBV30 to TRBJ2-5, with D unclear. This CDR3 comprises 13 residues. Germline V gives CDR1 GTSNPN, CDR2 SVGIG (reference sequence). The germline V and J ends were trimmed by 2 bases and 0 bases, with 7 bases remaining between them. The CDR3 nucleotides are TGTGCCTGGAGTCCCCCATACCAAGAGACCCAGTACTTC. This gives the protein CAWSPPYQETQYF.

This clonotype was observed a few times. The chain has TRBV28 and TRBJ1-1; D unresolved. Germline V gene data show CDR1 as MDHEN and CDR2 as SYDVKM. The V and J ends lost 6 bases and 7 bases respectively, with 15 bases between them. The CDR3 spans 13 residues. CDR3 residues: CASRSRLLSEAFF. CDR3 DNA sequence: TGTGCCAGCAGGTCTCGACTATTGAGTGAAGCTTTCTTT.

This clonotype appeared a few times. This rearrangement joins TRBV20-1 to TRBJ2-3; a possible D gene is TRBD2 (6 bases). The CDR3 is made up of 14 amino acids. Germline V CDR1 and CDR2: DFQATT, SNEGSKA (reference sequence). Deletions cut 1 base from V and 1 base from J, with 9 bases between. CDR3 DNA: TGCAGTGCTAGAGGACTAGGCGGCACAGATACGCAGTATTTT. Protein sequence: CSARGLGGTDTQYF.

The chain recombines TRBV24-1 with TRBJ2-3, with D possibly matching TRBD1 (6 bases). V lost 2 bases and J 6 bases, leaving 8 bases between the germline ends. CDR3 size: 13 residues. Germline V CDR1 and CDR2: KGHDR, SFDVKD. The CDR3 sequence: CATSDYQGDTQYF. CDR3 nucleotide sequence: TGTGCCACCAGTGATTACCAGGGGGATACGCAGTATTTT.

In this sample, this clonotype turned up many times. The rearrangement joins TRBV11-3 to TRBJ1-1; D is perhaps TRBD1 (6 bases). Germline values: CDR1 SGHNT, CDR2 YENEEA. There are 14 residues in the CDR3. Trimming removed 5 bases from V and 1 base from J, with 11 bases in between. The CDR3 sequence is CASSIGGRNTEAFF. As DNA, the CDR3 is TGTGCCAGCAGCATAGGGGGTCGGAACACTGAAGCTTTCTTT.